The 5 T cell receptor beta chains reported below all come from one sample, sequenced in a study of CD8 T cells in ankylosing spondylitis. TCRdb recomputed calls from the 5' RACE reads with MiXCR, one row per CDR3 protein. Altogether roughly 260,000 distinct CDR3 sequences are present, roughly 20% being singletons, with the ten largest covering 7.8%. Sequenced: blood, either unsorted or a sorted T cell fraction (not recorded which). The source of these receptors is a male donor with ankylosing spondylitis or in good health (not recorded which).

The table lists this clonotype with a few counts. V gene TRBV7-8 combines with J gene TRBJ1-5, with 7 bases that match TRBD1. Germline CDR1 reads SGHVS; CDR2 reads FQNEAQ. The V gene end was trimmed by 2 bases and the J gene end by 6 bases; junction bases not matched to a gene: 13. The CDR3 has 17 residues. CDR3 sequence: CASSLLLRGQGGQPQHF. Written as DNA, the CDR3 is TGTGCCAGCAGCTTACTCCTAAGGGGGCAGGGAGGTCAGCCCCAGCATTTT.

Only a few counts were recorded for this clonotype. V gene TRBV7-2 combines with J gene TRBJ2-3; 7 bases line up with TRBD1. The germline V gene has CDR1 SGHTA and CDR2 FQGNSA. This CDR3 region has 16 residues. Trimming cost V 2 bases and J 5 bases; bases outside gene matches: 10. CDR3 in amino acids: CASSLTPRGQRDTQYF. The CDR3 DNA reads as TGTGCCAGCAGCTTAACTCCTAGGGGGCAGCGAGATACGCAGTATTTT.

The chain recombines TRBV5-1 with TRBJ2-3, with 9 bases matching TRBD2. Germline CDR1 is SGHRS and CDR2 is YFSETQ. This CDR3 region has 15 residues. V lost 0 bases to trimming and J lost 7 bases; unmatched junction nucleotides: 6. Here the CDR3 DNA reads TGCGCCAGCAGCTTGGGCGGGGGGGCCGAAAATACGCAGTATTTT. This sequence encodes CASSLGGGAENTQYF.

This clonotype appeared many times. This rearrangement joins TRBV25-1 to TRBJ1-2; tentatively, D is TRBD1 (5 bases). V shed 3 bases and J shed 5 bases, with 16 bases lying between them. The CDR3 sequence is 15 residues long. Looked up from germline, CDR1 is MGHDK and CDR2 is SYGVNS. The CDR3 reads CASSDSPPGDYGYTF. CDR3 nucleotide sequence: TGTGCCAGCAGTGACTCCCCTCCGGGGGATTATGGCTACACCTTC.

This clonotype has only a few counts. The chain joins TRBV3-1 to TRBJ2-2, with TRBD2 as a possible D gene (5 bases). The V gene's germline CDR1 is LGHDT and CDR2 YNNKEL (reference sequence). V shed 4 bases and J shed 1 base, with 10 bases lying between them. CDR3 length: 15 residues. For the CDR3, the DNA is TGTGCCAGCAGCCCCCGACTACTGAACACCGGGGAGCTGTTTTTT. It translates to CASSPRLLNTGELFF.